Given below is one T cell receptor (beta chain) in context. Germline values: CDR1 LGHDT, CDR2 YNNKEL (reference sequence). With V trimmed by 5 bases and J by 3 bases, 8 bases remained unmatched. The CDR3 contains 15 residues. As processed by the authors: Estimates of nucleated cell counts were drawn from the amplification of reference gene primers. The data were produced by immunoSEQ multiplex PCR, yet TCRdb's version contains in-frame clones alone and is incomplete. From that table come the V and J calls and clone size; the DNA was used to work out D and trimming. The repertoire has approximately 180,000 clones, over 75% of them found once; the top ten carry around 1.2%. The data are from a study of blood T cell repertoires in COVID-19.

The sample consisted of PBMCs or T cells enriched from blood (not recorded which). V usage is TRBV3-1 (or the pseudogene TRBV3-2) and J usage is TRBJ1-1, with 8 bases matching TRBD1. The sequence came from a human donor with acute COVID-19. The donor label of this sample is uncertain. The CDR3 DNA reads TGTGCCAGCAGCAGCCGGACAGGGTTGGACACTGAAGCTTTCTTT. Protein product: CASSSRTGLDTEAFF.